Listed below are T cell receptor beta chains from one sample, sequenced in a study of HIV-infected patients and healthy controls. Via MiXCR, TCRdb re-called the 5' RACE reads, giving one row per CDR3 protein. The sample includes around 11,000 distinct CDR3 sequences, about 6.5% of them seen just once. The sample here was blood, taken during antiretroviral therapy. These receptors were collected from an adult with HIV infection. The donor label of this sample is uncertain. CDR3s include the opening cysteine and the closing phenylalanine or tryptophan. A D gene is named only where the DNA matches it firmly. Clone size, where shown, is once, few, many, or a class for clones that have expanded.

V gene	clone size	J gene	CDR3 length	D gene	CDR3 DNA	CDR3 protein
TRBV9	many	TRBJ2-3	13	NA	TGTGCCAGCAGCGTAGGGCTTACGGATACGCAGTATTTT	CASSVGLTDTQYF
TRBV19	NA	TRBJ2-4	12	NA	TGTGCCAGTAGTGATCGGGGGTACATTCAGTACTTC	CASSDRGYIQYF
TRBV5-5	medium-sized	TRBJ2-7	14	NA	TGTGCCAGCAGCTTCCAGAACGGGGGTGGCGAGCAGTACTTC	CASSFQNGGGEQYF
TRBV6-6	few	TRBJ1-2	12	NA	TGTGCCAGCGGACAGCTTAACTATGGCTACACCTTC	CASGQLNYGYTF
TRBV7-8	many	TRBJ2-3	15	NA	TGTGCCAGCAGCGTAGTCCCGGGGGACACAGATACGCAGTATTTT	CASSVVPGDTDTQYF
TRBV12-3/TRBV12-4	many	TRBJ2-5	14	NA	TGTGCCAGCAGCCCAACCGGGACGCCTGAGACCCAGTACTTC	CASSPTGTPETQYF
TRBV10-3	many	TRBJ2-5	13	NA	TGTGCCATCAGTGACGGATTCCAAGAGACCCAGTACTTC	CAISDGFQETQYF
TRBV3-1	many	TRBJ1-2	14	TRBD1	TGTGCCAGCAGCCAAGAACGACAGGGCTTTCGCTACACCTTC	CASSQERQGFRYTF
TRBV6-5	many	TRBJ1-5	15	NA	TGTGCCAGCAGGCTGAGTTTAAATAGCAATCAGCCCCAGCATTTT	CASRLSLNSNQPQHF
TRBV5-4	many	TRBJ2-5	14	TRBD2	TGTGCCAGCACCTTAGCGGGAGGGCCAGAGACCCAGTACTTC	CASTLAGGPETQYF
TRBV12-3/TRBV12-4	many	TRBJ2-1	13	TRBD1	TGTGCCAGCGGTTGGGACAGCGTCAATGAGCAGTTCTTC	CASGWDSVNEQFF
TRBV6-1	few	TRBJ2-7	15	NA	TGTGCCAGCAGTGAAGCTGAGACCGCCTTCTACGAGCAGTACTTC	CASSEAETAFYEQYF
TRBV29-1	NA	TRBJ2-7	13	NA	TGCAGCGTCGCTACGACAGCCACCTACGAGCAGTACTTC	CSVATTATYEQYF
TRBV4-2	many	TRBJ2-7	15	NA	TGTGCCAGCAGCCCGAGGATCACCGACTCCTACGAGCAGTACTTC	CASSPRITDSYEQYF
TRBV7-3	few	TRBJ2-1	13	NA	TGTGCCAGCAGCTTTTTGCCTGCCCATGAGCAGTTCTTC	CASSFLPAHEQFF
TRBV27	many	TRBJ2-1	17	NA	TGTGCCAGCAGTGCGACAGCGAGAGGAACCTCCTACAATGAGCAGTTCTTC	CASSATARGTSYNEQFF
TRBV10-3	medium-sized	TRBJ2-7	14	NA	TGTGCCATCAGTGAGGGGCTAGCAGGCTACGAGCAGTACTTC	CAISEGLAGYEQYF
TRBV6-6	few	TRBJ2-5	14	NA	TGTGCCAGCAGTATGCAGGGCGGACAAGAGACCCAGTACTTC	CASSMQGGQETQYF
TRBV15	many	TRBJ2-3	16	NA	TGTGCCACCAGCAGAGATTCGACTGCGAACACAGATACGCAGTATTTT	CATSRDSTANTDTQYF
TRBV5-1	many	TRBJ2-5	13	NA	TGCGCCAGCAGGGAAGGGGGAGAGGAGACCCAGTACTTC	CASREGGEETQYF
TRBV4-2	many	TRBJ2-7	15	TRBD1	TGTGCCAGCAGCCAGGGACAGGGGGCCTCCTACGAGCAGTACTTC	CASSQGQGASYEQYF
TRBV12-3/TRBV12-4	medium-sized	TRBJ1-1	15	TRBD1	TGTGCCAGCAGTCCCCTACACAGGGGCGGCACTGAAGCTTTCTTT	CASSPLHRGGTEAFF
TRBV29-1	medium-sized	TRBJ1-1	12	TRBD1	TGCAGCGTGTTGACAGGGGGAGGTGAAGCTTTCTTT	CSVLTGGGEAFF
TRBV24-1	few	TRBJ2-3	18	TRBD2	TGTGCCACCAGTGATTCCACTCTTAGCGGGAGTGCCACAGATACGCAGTATTTT	CATSDSTLSGSATDTQYF
TRBV7-9	many	TRBJ1-1	17	NA	TGTGCCAGCAGCCCTCAGCGTGGGCAGGGAGCTGACACTGAAGCTTTCTTT	CASSPQRGQGADTEAFF
TRBV20-1	many	TRBJ1-1	12	NA	TGCAGTGGGATACAGGGTAACACTGAAGCTTTCTTT	CSGIQGNTEAFF
TRBV7-9	large	TRBJ2-1	15	NA	TGTGCCAGCAGCCTCCTTGGGACGGAGGGCCATGAGCAGTTCTTC	CASSLLGTEGHEQFF
TRBV7-2	many	TRBJ1-1	20	TRBD1	TGTGCCAGCAAAAGACGGACAGGAGGTGGAGAGCGTTCCGGCGACACTGAAGCTTTCTTT	CASKRRTGGGERSGDTEAFF
TRBV11-2	medium-sized	TRBJ2-1	15	TRBD2	TGTGCCAGCAGGCAAGCGGGAGGGCCGGTTTATGAGCAGTTCTTC	CASRQAGGPVYEQFF
TRBV7-2	medium-sized	TRBJ2-3	13	TRBD2	TGTGCCAGCAGCTTGACTAGCGGGGATACGCAGTATTTT	CASSLTSGDTQYF
TRBV6-5	many	TRBJ2-2	15	TRBD2	TGTGCCAGCAGTTACGGCGGGGGAAGGACCGGGGAGCTGTTTTTT	CASSYGGGRTGELFF
TRBV11-3	many	TRBJ1-6	16	TRBD1	TGTGCCAGCAGCTTAGATTCCCAGGGGGGGAATTCACCCCTCCACTTT	CASSLDSQGGNSPLHF
TRBV29-1	many	TRBJ2-3	14	NA	TGCAGCGTTGAGCTATTGCAGGGCCCCCAACCGCAGTATTTT	CSVELLQGPQPQYF
TRBV6-9	many	TRBJ2-7	15	NA	TGTGCCAGCAGTTCCCGGGACACCTCGAACTACGAGCAGTACTTC	CASSSRDTSNYEQYF
TRBV15	NA	TRBJ2-1	12	TRBD2	TGTGCCACCAGCAGCCCTAGCGGGGAGCAGTTCTTC	CATSSPSGEQFF
TRBV29-1	NA	TRBJ2-3	13	NA	TGCAGCGCGGGGGGGACAGGAGGCGACACGCAGTATTTT	CSAGGTGGDTQYF
TRBV7-8	medium-sized	TRBJ2-5	16	TRBD2	TGTGCCAGCAGCTTGTCGTCCAGCGGGGTTCAAGAGACCCAGTACTTC	CASSLSSSGVQETQYF
TRBV5-6	many	TRBJ1-6	13	NA	TGTGCCAGCAGCTTGTGGGGGAATTCACCCCTCCACTTT	CASSLWGNSPLHF
TRBV13	few	TRBJ2-7	15	TRBD1	TGTGCCAGCAGCTCACCGGGACAGGGAGCTTACGAGCAGTACTTC	CASSSPGQGAYEQYF
TRBV5-1	NA	TRBJ1-1	13	NA	TGCGGTTCACGGGGACGGTTGAACACTGAAGCTTTCTTT	CGSRGRLNTEAFF
TRBV5-1	medium-sized	TRBJ2-7	15	NA	TGCGCCAGCAGCTTGGAATTTTTCGAGCCGAGTGAGCAGTACTTC	CASSLEFFEPSEQYF
TRBV12-3/TRBV12-4	many	TRBJ2-3	13	TRBD2	TGTGCCAGCGGGACTAGAGACACAGATACGCAGTATTTT	CASGTRDTDTQYF
TRBV10-3	many	TRBJ2-7	15	NA	TGTGCCATCAGGAGGAACGCTGGAGATAAGCACGAGCAGTACTTC	CAIRRNAGDKHEQYF
TRBV6-5	NA	TRBJ1-1	15	NA	TGTGCCAGCGCCCAAGCGCCAGGGATGAACACTGAAGCTTTCTTT	CASAQAPGMNTEAFF
TRBV6-1	NA	TRBJ1-1	13	TRBD1	TGTGCCAGCACTCGACAGGGGTACACTGAAGCTTTCTTT	CASTRQGYTEAFF
TRBV7-2	many	TRBJ1-5	13	NA	TGTGCCAGCAGCTGGGCGTGGGATCAGCCCCAGCATTTT	CASSWAWDQPQHF
TRBV7-8	many	TRBJ2-2	15	TRBD1	TGTGCCAGCAGCCCGGACAGGGTTCGGACCGGGGAGCTGTTTTTT	CASSPDRVRTGELFF
TRBV2	medium-sized	TRBJ2-1	17	TRBD2	TGTGCCAGCAGTGAAGTAGCGGGAGACTCAAGCTACAATGAGCAGTTCTTC	CASSEVAGDSSYNEQFF
TRBV6-5	many	TRBJ1-6	16	NA	TGTGCCAGCAGAGAGGGCTCGAGCTCCTATAATTCACCCCTCCACTTT	CASREGSSSYNSPLHF
TRBV6-5	many	TRBJ1-1	11	NA	TGTGCCAGCAGTTTGTCAGGGGTAGCTTTCTTT	CASSLSGVAFF
TRBV6-5	many	TRBJ1-1	15	NA	TGTGCCAGCAGTTACCCTCGGGGGCAAGGCACTGAAGCTTTCTTT	CASSYPRGQGTEAFF
TRBV11-3	many	TRBJ2-3	16	NA	TGTGCCAGCAGCTTAGGGAGGTCCACAATCACAGATACGCAGTATTTT	CASSLGRSTITDTQYF
TRBV20-1	medium-sized	TRBJ1-2	14	NA	TGCAGTGCTAGACGTCCAGGGTTGAATTATGGCTACACCTTC	CSARRPGLNYGYTF
TRBV6-5	many	TRBJ2-1	13	NA	TGTGCCAGCATTACCCAGGGAGGTAATGAGCAGTTCTTC	CASITQGGNEQFF